The T cell receptor (beta chain) under discussion was sequenced for a study of blood T cells in healthy people across ages. Study-wide findings and caveats: Relative to aged donors, long-lived donors carried more naive CD4+ cells and displayed higher diversity.

Trimming shortened V by 4 bases and J by 1 base, and 15 bases separated the two germline ends. This CDR3 has 17 amino acids. Germline CDR1 reads KGHDR; CDR2 reads SFDVKD. With regard to this clonotype: What it recognizes is unknown.

The sample, roughly 9.1 milliliters of peripheral blood, was drawn from each donor. PCR was performed a second time for 7 to 11 cycles using a sample-barcoded 5' primer and a J-beta primer mix. Every cDNA molecule carried a tag from a template-switch adaptor bearing 12 random nucleotides. CDR3-containing paired-end reads numbering at least 2.5 million came from each sample. TCRdb processed the 5' RACE reads anew with MiXCR; each CDR3 protein has one entry. Here the sample spans about 1.5 million distinct CDR3 sequences, 42% being singletons. The chain links TRBV24-1 to TRBJ2-2; TRBD1 is a possible D gene (5 bases). This sequence originates from a woman aged 18-35 years in good health. The sequenced sample was blood. The CDR3, as DNA: TGTGCCACCAGTGAAGTCGTCAGGGCGGTGAACACCGGGGAGCTGTTTTTT. Amino acid sequence: CATSEVVRAVNTGELFF.